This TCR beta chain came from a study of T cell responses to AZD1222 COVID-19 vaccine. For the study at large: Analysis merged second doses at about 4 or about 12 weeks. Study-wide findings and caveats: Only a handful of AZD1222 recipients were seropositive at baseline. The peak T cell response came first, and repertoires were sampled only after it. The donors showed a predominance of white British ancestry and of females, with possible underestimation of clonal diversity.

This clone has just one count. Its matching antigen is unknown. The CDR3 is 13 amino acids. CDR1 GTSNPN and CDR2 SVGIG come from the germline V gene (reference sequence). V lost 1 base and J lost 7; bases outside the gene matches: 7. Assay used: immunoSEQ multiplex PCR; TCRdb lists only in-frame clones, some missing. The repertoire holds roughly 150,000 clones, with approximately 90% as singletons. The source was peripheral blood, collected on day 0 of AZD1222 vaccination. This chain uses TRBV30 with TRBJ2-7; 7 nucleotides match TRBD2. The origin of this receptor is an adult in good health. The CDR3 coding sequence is TGTGCCTGGAGTGAGACGGGAGGTAGGGAGCAGTACTTC. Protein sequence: CAWSETGGREQYF.